This T cell receptor beta chain was recorded in a study of T-cell memory formation after mild COVID-19. At the level of the study: Largely donor-specific TCR clusters were found. Study results and caveats: Clones that contracted from day 15 to 85 had balanced CD4/CD8; later expanders were CD4+ biased. Detection of some responders pre-infection suggested pre-existing cross-reactive memory T cells participated.

cDNA libraries for TCR alpha and TCR beta, carrying sample barcodes and UMIs, came from 5'RACE with constant-segment primers. TCRdb ran MiXCR on the 5' RACE reads and lists one entry per CDR3 protein. There are around 420,000 distinct CDR3 sequences in the sample; less than 25% occur only once, and around 9% lies in the top ten. This clonotype was seen a handful of times. The antigen is undetermined. In germline, CDR1 is LGHNT, CDR2 FRNRAP. The CDR3 totals 14 residues. Between the trimmed V and J ends, which lost 1 base and 10 bases, there was a span of 14 bases. Sequenced input: PBMCs or a T cell subset sorted from them (not recorded which). The V and J genes are TRBV12-5 and TRBJ2-1; the D gene is possibly TRBD2 (5 bases). This TCR came from an adult woman who had mild COVID-19 (a few samples of this study predate the infection). Cell type and time point are not known. The CDR3 bases are TGTGCTAGTGGTTTGGACCTCGCGGGCGAGGAGCAGTTCTTC. This gives the protein CASGLDLAGEEQFF.